The TCR beta chain under discussion was sequenced for a study of beta chain features in type 1 diabetes. Study-wide findings and caveats: A pattern of fewer insertions and more deletions at VDJ junctions was seen in type 1 diabetes patients.

Isolated RNA was reverse transcribed in full, so expressed TCRB transcripts were sequenced. Regulatory, naive and central memory T cell samples averaged approximately 3.8 million reads. Sequenced by immunoSEQ multiplex PCR; TCRdb stores in-frame clones only, minus some. Among hundreds of thousands of clones listed, approximately 14% were seen once. Via the markers CD45RO/CCR7/CD25/CD127/CD95/CD27, stem cell-like memory, regulatory, central memory and naive CD4+ cells were sorted. Sorting gave populations that all exceeded 98% purity. This clone was observed a few times. The antigen remains unidentified. Trimming removed 0 bases from V and 6 bases from J; junction bases left unmatched: 4. Germline CDR1 reads SGHTA; CDR2 reads FQGNSA. This CDR3 has 16 residues.

The gene calls are TRBV7-2 and TRBJ2-1; 11 nucleotides agree with TRBD2. Sequencing used naive CD4+ T cells from blood. The receptor was derived from a man aged 25 to 40 in good health. CDR3 DNA: TGTGCCAGCAGCTTAGCGGCTAGCGGGGGGATCAATGAGCAGTTCTTC. Amino acid sequence: CASSLAASGGINEQFF.